One and the same sample provided the 2 T cell receptor beta chains below, sequenced in a study of blood T cell repertoires in COVID-19. Libraries were prepared by immunoSEQ multiplex PCR; TCRdb keeps only in-frame clonotypes and omits some of them. The sample includes about 110,000 clones, about nine tenths of them seen just once. Sequenced: peripheral blood. These receptors all come from a human donor in a cohort sampled during active COVID-19.

This clone was seen just once. The CDR3, as DNA: TGTGCCAGCAGCTCGGGACTTTCCTATAATTCACCCCTCCACTTT. As protein: CASSSGLSYNSPLHF. The rearrangement uses TRBV11-1 and TRBJ1-6; possibly TRBD1 for D (5 bases). Germline V gene data show CDR1 as SGHAT and CDR2 as FQDESV (reference sequence). CDR3 length: 15 residues. Deletions cut 4 bases from V and 1 base from J, with 8 bases between.

The chain joins TRBV11-3 to TRBJ2-1, with D perhaps matching TRBD2 (7 bases). Germline CDR1 and CDR2: SGHNT and YENEEA. The CDR3 has 13 amino acids. Trimming shortened V by 7 bases and J by 6 bases, and 13 bases separated the two germline ends. For the CDR3, the DNA is TGTGCCAGCACTGCGGGGGCCCTCAATGAGCAGTTCTTC. Amino acid sequence: CASTAGALNEQFF.